This T cell receptor beta chain was sequenced for a study of Ad26.COV2.S vaccination and SARS-CoV-2 variants. Background on the study: Recipients of Ad26.COV2.S got it intramuscularly, once or twice 56 days apart.

The germline V gene encodes CDR1 SNHLY and CDR2 FYNNEI. The length of the CDR3 is 17 residues. Trimming removed 1 base from V and 0 bases from J, with 14 bases in between. General observations from the study: Once vaccination had occurred, spike-specific CD8+ and CD4+ T cell responses reportedly showed substantial breadth.

As to this clone: Its specificity is unknown.

Sequenced by immunoSEQ multiplex PCR; TCRdb stores in-frame clones only, minus some. The top ten clones hold around 3.6% of a sample with around 450,000 clones, over 75% of them seen once. Sample treatment: around 19 received Ad26.COV2.S at low or high dose, single or two shots; about 5 received placebo; per-sample allocation not given. Sampling was done on day 63 after the first vaccine or placebo injection. V and J are TRBV2 and TRBJ2-3; D might be TRBD1 (6 bases). Sequences were derived from peripheral blood, sampled in a trial of Ad26.COV2.S vaccine versus placebo. This sequence originates from a person aged 18-65 years who received the Ad26.COV2.S COVID-19 vaccine or a placebo. CDR3: CASSEDGRDISTDTQYF. The CDR3 nucleotides read TGTGCCAGCAGTGAAGACGGCAGGGACATTAGCACAGATACGCAGTATTTT.